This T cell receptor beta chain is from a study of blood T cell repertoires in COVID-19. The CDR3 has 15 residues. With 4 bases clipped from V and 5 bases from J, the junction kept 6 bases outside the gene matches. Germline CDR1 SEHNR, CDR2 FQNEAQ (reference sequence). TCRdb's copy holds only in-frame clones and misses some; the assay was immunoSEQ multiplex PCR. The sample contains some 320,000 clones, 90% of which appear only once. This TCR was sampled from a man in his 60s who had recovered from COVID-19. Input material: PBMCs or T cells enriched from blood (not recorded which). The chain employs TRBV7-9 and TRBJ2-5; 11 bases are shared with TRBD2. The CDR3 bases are TGTGCCAGCAGCTATAGCGGGAGGGCCGTGGAGACCCAGTACTTC. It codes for CASSYSGRAVETQYF. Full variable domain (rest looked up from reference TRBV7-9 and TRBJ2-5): DTGVSQNPRHKITKRGQNVTFRCDPISEHNRLYWYRQTLGQGPEFLTYFQNEAQLEKSRLLSDRFSAERPKGSFSTLEIQRTEQGDSAMYLCASSYSGRAVETQYFGPGTRLLVL.